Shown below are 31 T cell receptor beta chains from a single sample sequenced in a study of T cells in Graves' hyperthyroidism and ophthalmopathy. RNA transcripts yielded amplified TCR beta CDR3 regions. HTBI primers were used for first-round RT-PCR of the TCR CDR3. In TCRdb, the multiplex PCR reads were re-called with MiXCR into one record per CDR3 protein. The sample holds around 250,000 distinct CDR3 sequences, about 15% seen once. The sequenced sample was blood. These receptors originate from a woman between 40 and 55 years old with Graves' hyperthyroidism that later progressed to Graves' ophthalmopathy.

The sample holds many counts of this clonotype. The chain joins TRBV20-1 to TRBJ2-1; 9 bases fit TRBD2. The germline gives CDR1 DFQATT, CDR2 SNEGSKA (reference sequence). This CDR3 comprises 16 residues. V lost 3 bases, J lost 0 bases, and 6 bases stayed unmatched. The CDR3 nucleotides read TGCAGTGCTAGGGCTAGCGGGGTCGGCTCCTACAATGAGCAGTTCTTC. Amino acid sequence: CSARASGVGSYNEQFF.

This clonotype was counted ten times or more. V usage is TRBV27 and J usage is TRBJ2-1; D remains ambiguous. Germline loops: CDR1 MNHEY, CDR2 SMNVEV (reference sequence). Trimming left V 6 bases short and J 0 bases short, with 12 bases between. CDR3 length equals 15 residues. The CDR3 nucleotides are TGTGCCAGCAGACGTAACGGGCACTCCTACAATGAGCAGTTCTTC. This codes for CASRRNGHSYNEQFF.

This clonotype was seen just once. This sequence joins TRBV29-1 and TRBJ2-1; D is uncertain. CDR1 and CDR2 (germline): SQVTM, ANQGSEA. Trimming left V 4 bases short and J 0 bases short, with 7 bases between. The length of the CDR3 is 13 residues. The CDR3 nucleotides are TGCAGCGTTGTGGCAGACTCCTACAATGAGCAGTTCTTC. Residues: CSVVADSYNEQFF.

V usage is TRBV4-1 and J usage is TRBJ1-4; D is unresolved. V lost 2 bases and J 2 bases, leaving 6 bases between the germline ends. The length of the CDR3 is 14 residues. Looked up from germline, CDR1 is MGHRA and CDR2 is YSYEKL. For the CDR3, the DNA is TGCGCCAGCAGCCAATCACAGACTAATGAAAAACTGTTTTTT. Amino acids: CASSQSQTNEKLFF.

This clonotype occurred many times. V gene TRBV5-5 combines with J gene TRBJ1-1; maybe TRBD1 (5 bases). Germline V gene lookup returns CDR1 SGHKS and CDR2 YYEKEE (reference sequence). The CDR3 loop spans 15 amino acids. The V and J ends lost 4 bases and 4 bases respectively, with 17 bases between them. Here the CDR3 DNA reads TGTGCCAGCAGCCAATATATGGGGGGTAGCACTGAAGCTTTCTTT. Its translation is CASSQYMGGSTEAFF. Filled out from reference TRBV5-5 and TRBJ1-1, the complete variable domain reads DAGVTQSPTHLIKTRGQQVTLRCSPISGHKSVSWYQQVLGQGPQFIFQYYEKEERGRGNFPDRFSARQFPNYSSELNVNALLLGDSALYLCASSQYMGGSTEAFFGQGTRLTVV.

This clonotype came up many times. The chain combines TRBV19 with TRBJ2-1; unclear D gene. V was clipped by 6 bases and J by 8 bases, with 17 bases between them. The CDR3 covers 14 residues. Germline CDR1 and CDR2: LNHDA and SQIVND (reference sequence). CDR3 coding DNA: TGTGCCAGTAGCATTTCATTGGCGGTATATGAGCAGTTCTTC. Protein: CASSISLAVYEQFF.

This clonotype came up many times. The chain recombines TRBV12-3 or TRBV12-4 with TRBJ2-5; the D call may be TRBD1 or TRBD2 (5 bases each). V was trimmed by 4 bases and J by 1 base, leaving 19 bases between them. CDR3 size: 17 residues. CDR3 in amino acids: CASSYFRDRDVQETQYF. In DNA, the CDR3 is TGTGCCAGCAGTTATTTCCGGGACCGGGACGTCCAAGAGACCCAGTACTTC.

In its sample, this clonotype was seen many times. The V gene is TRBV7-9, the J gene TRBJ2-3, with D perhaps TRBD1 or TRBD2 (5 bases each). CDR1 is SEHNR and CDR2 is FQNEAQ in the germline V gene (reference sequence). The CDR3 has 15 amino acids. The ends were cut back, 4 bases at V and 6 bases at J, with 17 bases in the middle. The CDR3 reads CASSSNGARADTQYF. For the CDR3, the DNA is TGTGCCAGCAGCTCAAACGGGGCGCGAGCCGATACGCAGTATTTT.

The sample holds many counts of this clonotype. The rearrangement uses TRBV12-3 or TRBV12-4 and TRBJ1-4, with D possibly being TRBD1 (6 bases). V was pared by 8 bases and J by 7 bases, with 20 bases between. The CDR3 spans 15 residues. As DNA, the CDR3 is TGTGCCAGCTCCGATTCGTATCGGGGGCTTGAAAAACTGTTTTTT. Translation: CASSDSYRGLEKLFF.

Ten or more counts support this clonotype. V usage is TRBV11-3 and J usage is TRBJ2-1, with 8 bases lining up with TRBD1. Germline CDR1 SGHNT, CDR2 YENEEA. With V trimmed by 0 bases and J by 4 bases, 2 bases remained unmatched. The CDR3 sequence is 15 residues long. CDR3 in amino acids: CASSLDRGLYNEQFF. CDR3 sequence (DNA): TGTGCCAGCAGCTTAGACAGGGGGCTATACAATGAGCAGTTCTTC.

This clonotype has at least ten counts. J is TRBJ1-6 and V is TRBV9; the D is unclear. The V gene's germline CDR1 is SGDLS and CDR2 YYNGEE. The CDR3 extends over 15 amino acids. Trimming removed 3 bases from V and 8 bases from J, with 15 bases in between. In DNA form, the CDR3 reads TGTGCCAGCAGCGCCGGACCAGGTGGGGATTCACCCCTCCACTTT. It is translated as CASSAGPGGDSPLHF.

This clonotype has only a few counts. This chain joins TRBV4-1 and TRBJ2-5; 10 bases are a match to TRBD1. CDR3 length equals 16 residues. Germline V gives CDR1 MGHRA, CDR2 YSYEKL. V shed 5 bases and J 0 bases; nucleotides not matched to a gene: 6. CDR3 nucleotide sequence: TGCGCCAGCAGCAGGACAGGGGGGGGAAACCAAGAGACCCAGTACTTC. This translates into CASSRTGGGNQETQYF.

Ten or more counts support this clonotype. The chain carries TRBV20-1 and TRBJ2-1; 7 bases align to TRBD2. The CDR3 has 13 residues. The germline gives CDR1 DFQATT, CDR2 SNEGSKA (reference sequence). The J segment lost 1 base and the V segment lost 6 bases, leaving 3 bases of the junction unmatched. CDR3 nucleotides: TGCAGTGCGGGAGGGGTTTCCTACAATGAGCAGTTCTTC. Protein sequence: CSAGGVSYNEQFF.

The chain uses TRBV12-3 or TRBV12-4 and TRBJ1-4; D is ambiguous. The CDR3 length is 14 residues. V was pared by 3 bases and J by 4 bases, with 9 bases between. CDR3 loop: CASSFRLSNEKLFF. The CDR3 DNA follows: TGTGCCAGCAGTTTTCGCCTGAGTAATGAAAAACTGTTTTTT.

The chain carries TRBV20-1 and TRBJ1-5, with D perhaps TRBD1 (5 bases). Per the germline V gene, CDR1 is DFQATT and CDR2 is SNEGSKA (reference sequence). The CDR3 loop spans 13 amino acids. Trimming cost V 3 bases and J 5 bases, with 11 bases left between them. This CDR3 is CSARRRGDQPQHF. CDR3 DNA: TGCAGTGCTAGGAGGCGGGGGGATCAGCCCCAGCATTTT.

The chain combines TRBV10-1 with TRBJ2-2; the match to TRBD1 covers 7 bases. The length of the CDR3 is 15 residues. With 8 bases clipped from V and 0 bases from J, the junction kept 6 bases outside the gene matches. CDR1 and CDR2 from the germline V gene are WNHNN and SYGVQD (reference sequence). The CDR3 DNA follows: TGCGCCAGCTCAACCGGGACAGCGAACACCGGGGAGCTGTTTTTT. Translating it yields CASSTGTANTGELFF.

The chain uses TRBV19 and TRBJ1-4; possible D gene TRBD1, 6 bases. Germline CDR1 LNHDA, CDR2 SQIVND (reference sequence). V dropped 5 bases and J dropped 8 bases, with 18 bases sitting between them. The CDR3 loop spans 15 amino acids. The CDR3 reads CASSAQQGLEEKLFF. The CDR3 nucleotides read TGTGCCAGTAGTGCCCAACAGGGCTTGGAAGAAAAACTGTTTTTT.

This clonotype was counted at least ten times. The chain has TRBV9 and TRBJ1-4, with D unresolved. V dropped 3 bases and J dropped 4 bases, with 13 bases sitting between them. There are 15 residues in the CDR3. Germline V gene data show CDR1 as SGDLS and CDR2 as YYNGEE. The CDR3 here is CASSGLSTDNEKLFF. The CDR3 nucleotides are TGTGCCAGCAGCGGTCTTTCAACCGATAATGAAAAACTGTTTTTT.

The CDR3 protein is CASSLSSGGSSYNEQFF. In DNA form, the CDR3 reads TGTGCCAGCAGCTTATCATCAGGCGGGAGCTCCTACAATGAGCAGTTCTTC. The V gene is TRBV2, the J gene TRBJ2-1, with 7 bases identical to TRBD2. V lost 6 bases and J lost 0; bases outside the gene matches: 11. This CDR3 has 17 residues. The germline gives CDR1 SNHLY, CDR2 FYNNEI.

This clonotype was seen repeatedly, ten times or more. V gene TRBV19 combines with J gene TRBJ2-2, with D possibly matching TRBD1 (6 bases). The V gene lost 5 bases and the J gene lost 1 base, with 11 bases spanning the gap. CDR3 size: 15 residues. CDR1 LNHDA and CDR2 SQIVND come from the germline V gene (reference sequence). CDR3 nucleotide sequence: TGTGCCAGTAGTCCCTTGACAGGGAACACCGGGGAGCTGTTTTTT. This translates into CASSPLTGNTGELFF.

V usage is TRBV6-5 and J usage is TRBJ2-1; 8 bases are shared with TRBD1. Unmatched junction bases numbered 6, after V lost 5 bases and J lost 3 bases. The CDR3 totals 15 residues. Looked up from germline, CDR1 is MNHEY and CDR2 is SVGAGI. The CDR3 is CASSHGTGDYNEQFF. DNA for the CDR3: TGTGCCAGCAGTCACGGGACAGGAGACTACAATGAGCAGTTCTTC.

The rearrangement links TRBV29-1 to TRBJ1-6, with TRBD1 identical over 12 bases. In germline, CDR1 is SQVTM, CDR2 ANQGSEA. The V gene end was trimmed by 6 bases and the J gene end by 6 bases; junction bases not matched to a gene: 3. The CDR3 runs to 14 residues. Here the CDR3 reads CSVGTGGSNSPLHF. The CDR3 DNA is TGCAGCGTGGGGACAGGGGGCAGTAATTCACCCCTCCACTTT.

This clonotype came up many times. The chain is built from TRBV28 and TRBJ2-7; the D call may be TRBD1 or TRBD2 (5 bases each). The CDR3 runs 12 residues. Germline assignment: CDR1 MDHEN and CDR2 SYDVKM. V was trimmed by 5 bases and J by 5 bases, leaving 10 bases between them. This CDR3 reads CASSPPGHEQYF. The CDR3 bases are TGTGCCAGCAGTCCCCCGGGGCACGAGCAGTACTTC.

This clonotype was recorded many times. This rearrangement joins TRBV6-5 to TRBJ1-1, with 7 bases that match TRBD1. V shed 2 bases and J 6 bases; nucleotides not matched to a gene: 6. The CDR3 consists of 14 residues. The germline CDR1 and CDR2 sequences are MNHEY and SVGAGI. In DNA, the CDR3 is TGTGCCAGCAGTTACGACAGGGTTCGGGCTGAAGCTTTCTTT. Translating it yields CASSYDRVRAEAFF.

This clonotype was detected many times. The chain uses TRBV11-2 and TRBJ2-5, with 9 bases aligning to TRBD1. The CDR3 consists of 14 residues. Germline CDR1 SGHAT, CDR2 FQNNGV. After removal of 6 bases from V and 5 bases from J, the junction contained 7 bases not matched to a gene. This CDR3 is CASRGQGLVETQYF. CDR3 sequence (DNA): TGTGCCAGCAGGGGACAGGGATTGGTGGAGACCCAGTACTTC.

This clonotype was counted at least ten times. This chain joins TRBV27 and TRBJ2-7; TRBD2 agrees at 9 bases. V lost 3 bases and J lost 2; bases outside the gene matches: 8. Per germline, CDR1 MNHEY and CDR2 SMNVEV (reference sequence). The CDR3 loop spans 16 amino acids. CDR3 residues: CASSFGAGGSTYEQYF. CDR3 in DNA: TGTGCCAGCAGTTTTGGAGCGGGAGGATCTACCTACGAGCAGTACTTC.

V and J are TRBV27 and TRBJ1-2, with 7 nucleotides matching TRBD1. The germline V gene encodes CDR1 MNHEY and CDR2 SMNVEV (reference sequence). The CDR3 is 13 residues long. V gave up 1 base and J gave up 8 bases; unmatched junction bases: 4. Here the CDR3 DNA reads TGTGCCAGCAGTTTATACAGGGGCTGGGGCTACACCTTC. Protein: CASSLYRGWGYTF.

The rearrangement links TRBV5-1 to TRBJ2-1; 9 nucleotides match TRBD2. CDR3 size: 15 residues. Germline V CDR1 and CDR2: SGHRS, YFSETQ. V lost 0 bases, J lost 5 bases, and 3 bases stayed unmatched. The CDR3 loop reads CASSLVGLANNEQFF. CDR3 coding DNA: TGCGCCAGCAGCTTGGTTGGACTAGCGAACAATGAGCAGTTCTTC.

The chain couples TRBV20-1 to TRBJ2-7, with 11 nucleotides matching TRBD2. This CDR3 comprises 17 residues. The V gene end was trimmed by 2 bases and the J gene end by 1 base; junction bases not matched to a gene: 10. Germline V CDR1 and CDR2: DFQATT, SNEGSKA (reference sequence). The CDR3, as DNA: TGCAGTGCTAGAATTAGGGCTAGCGGGAGGATTTCCTACGAGCAGTACTTC. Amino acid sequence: CSARIRASGRISYEQYF.

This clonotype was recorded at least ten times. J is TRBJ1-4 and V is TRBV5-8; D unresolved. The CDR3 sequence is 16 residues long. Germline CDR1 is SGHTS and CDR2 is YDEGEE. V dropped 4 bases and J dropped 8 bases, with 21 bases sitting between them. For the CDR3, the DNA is TGTGCCAGCAGCGGACGGACGGACCGAGCGGGCGAAAAACTGTTTTTT. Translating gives CASSGRTDRAGEKLFF.

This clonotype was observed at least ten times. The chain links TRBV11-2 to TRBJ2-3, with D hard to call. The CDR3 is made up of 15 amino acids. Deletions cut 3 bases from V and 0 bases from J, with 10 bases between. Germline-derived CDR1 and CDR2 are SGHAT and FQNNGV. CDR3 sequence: CASSFAPLSTDTQYF. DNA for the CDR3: TGTGCCAGCAGCTTCGCGCCCTTGAGCACAGATACGCAGTATTTT.